The rows below give T cell receptor beta chains drawn from one sample of a study of Graves' ophthalmopathy and Graves' hyperthyroidism. One entry per CDR3 protein, called by TCRdb with MiXCR from the multiplex PCR reads. The sample has 400,000 to 500,000 distinct CDR3 sequences, around 20% seen once. The sequencing sample was made of peripheral blood. These receptors were collected from a young woman with stable Graves' hyperthyroidism. The CDR3 runs from the conserved cysteine through the conserved F or W. Each record gives: CDR3 protein, CDR3 DNA, D gene, clone size, V gene, J gene. D genes are given only for firm matches. Expanded clones are given a class, and other clones once, few, many or no size at all.

CASSQGVATDYEQYF,TGTGCCAGCAGCCAGGGGGTAGCGACCGACTACGAGCAGTACTTC,NA,few,TRBV4-2,TRBJ2-7
CASSPRTGGITEAFF,TGTGCCAGCAGTCCACGGACAGGGGGCATCACTGAAGCTTTCTTT,TRBD1,NA,TRBV12-3/TRBV12-4,TRBJ1-1
CASSLVARSSYNSPLHF,TGTGCCAGCAGCTTAGTGGCCAGGAGCTCCTATAATTCACCCCTCCACTTT,NA,many,TRBV7-2,TRBJ1-6
CASSATVLRGANVLTF,TGTGCCAGCAGCGCAACGGTCCTGCGTGGGGCCAACGTCCTGACTTTC,NA,many,TRBV7-3,TRBJ2-6
CASSSFDINQPQHF,TGTGCCAGCAGCTCATTCGACATCAATCAGCCCCAGCATTTT,NA,many,TRBV7-8,TRBJ1-5
CASKRKETQYF,TGTGCCAGCAAACGAAAAGAGACCCAGTACTTC,NA,NA,TRBV6-1,TRBJ2-5
CSVEDSEAFF,TGCAGCGTTGAGGACTCGGAAGCTTTCTTT,NA,many,TRBV29-1,TRBJ1-1
CASQNTGELFF,TGTGCCAGCCAGAACACCGGGGAGCTGTTTTTT,NA,many,TRBV19,TRBJ2-2
CASRSGNTGELFF,TGTGCCAGCAGGTCAGGGAACACCGGGGAGCTGTTTTTT,NA,many,TRBV28,TRBJ2-2
CASSSEGRDTGELFF,TGTGCCAGCAGTTCGGAGGGCCGGGACACCGGGGAGCTGTTTTTT,NA,NA,TRBV6-5,TRBJ2-2
CASSLLDLTGELFF,TGTGCCAGCAGTTTACTAGATCTCACCGGGGAGCTGTTTTTT,NA,many,TRBV28,TRBJ2-2
CAISETSSLQETQYF,TGTGCCATCAGTGAGACTAGCAGCCTACAAGAGACCCAGTACTTC,NA,many,TRBV10-3,TRBJ2-5